Here is one T cell receptor beta chain with its context. This sample is drawn from a study of blood T cells in healthy people across ages. A second about 7 to 12 cycle PCR used barcoded and J-beta primers. TCRdb reprocessed the 5' RACE reads with MiXCR, giving one entry per CDR3 protein. The table includes more than 500,000 distinct CDR3 sequences, roughly 29% detected once. This sequence was found in a woman in her 70s in good health. Sequencing input: blood.

CDR3 sequence: CSAGLAGVTQYF. CDR3 in DNA: TGCAGTGCGGGACTAGCGGGGGTGACCCAGTACTTC. The chain recombines TRBV20-1 with TRBJ2-5, with 14 nucleotides matching TRBD2. In germline, CDR1 is DFQATT, CDR2 SNEGSKA (reference sequence). The CDR3 is 12 amino acids. V dropped 6 bases and J dropped 7; count of bases not matched to a gene: 1.